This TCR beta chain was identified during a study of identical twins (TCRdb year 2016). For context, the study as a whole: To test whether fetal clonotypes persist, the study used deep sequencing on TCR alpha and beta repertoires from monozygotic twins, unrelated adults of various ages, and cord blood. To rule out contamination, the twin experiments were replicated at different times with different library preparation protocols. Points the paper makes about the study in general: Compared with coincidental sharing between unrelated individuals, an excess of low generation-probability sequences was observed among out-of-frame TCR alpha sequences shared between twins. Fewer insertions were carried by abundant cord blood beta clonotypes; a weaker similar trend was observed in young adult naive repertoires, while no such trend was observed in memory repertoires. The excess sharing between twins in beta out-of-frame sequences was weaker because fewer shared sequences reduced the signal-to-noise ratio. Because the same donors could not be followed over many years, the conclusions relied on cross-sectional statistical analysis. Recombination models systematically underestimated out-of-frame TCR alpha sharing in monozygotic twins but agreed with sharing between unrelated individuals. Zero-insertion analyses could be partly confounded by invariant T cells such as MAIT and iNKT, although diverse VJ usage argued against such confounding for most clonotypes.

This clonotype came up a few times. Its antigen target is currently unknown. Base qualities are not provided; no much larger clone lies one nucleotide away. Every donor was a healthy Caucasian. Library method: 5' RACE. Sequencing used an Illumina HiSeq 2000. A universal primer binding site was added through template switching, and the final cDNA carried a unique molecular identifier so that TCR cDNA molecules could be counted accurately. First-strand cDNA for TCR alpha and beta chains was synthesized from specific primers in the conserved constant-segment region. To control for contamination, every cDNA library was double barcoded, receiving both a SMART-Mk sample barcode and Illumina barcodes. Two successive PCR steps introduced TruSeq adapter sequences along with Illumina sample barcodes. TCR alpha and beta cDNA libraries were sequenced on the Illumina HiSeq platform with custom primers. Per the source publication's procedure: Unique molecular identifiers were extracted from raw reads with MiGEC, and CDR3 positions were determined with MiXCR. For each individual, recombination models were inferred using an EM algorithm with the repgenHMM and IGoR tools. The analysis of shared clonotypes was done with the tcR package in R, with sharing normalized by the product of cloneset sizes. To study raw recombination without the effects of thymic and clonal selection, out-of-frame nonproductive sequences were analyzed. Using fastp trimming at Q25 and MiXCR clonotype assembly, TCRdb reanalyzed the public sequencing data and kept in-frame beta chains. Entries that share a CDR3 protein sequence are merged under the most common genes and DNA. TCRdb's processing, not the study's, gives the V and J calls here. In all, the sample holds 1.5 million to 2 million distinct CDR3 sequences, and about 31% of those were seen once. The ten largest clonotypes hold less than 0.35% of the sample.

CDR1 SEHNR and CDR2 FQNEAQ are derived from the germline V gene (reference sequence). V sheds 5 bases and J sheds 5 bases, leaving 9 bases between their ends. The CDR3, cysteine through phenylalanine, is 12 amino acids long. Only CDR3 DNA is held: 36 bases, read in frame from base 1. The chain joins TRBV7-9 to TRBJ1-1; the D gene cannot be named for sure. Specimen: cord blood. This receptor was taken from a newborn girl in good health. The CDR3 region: CASSPTVTEAFF. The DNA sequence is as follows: TGTGCCAGCAGCCCGACCGTGACTGAAGCTTTCTTT.